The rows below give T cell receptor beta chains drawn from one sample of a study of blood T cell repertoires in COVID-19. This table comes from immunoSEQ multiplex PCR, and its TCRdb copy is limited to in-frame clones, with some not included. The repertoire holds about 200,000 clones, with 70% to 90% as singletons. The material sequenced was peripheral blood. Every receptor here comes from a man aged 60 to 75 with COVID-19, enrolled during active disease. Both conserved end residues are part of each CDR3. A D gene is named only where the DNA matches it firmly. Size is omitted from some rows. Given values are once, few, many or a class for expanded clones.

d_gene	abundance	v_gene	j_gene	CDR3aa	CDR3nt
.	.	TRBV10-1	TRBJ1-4	CASAREGGGETTNEKLFF	TGCGCCAGCGCCCGGGAGGGCGGGGGAGAGACAACTAATGAAAAACTGTTTTTT
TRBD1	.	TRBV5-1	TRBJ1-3	CASSSTGSGNTIYF	TGCGCCAGCAGCTCGACAGGGTCCGGAAACACCATATATTTT
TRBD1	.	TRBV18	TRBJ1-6	CASSTLGQPVSSPLHF	TGTGCCAGCTCAACGCTGGGACAGCCTGTGTCTTCACCCCTCCACTTT
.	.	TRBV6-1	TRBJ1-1	CASSSLSGAFF	TGTGCCAGCAGTTCTTTAAGCGGGGCTTTCTTT
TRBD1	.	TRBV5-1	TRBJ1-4	CASSLGQGATNEKLFF	TGCGCCAGCAGCTTGGGACAGGGGGCAACTAATGAAAAACTGTTTTTT
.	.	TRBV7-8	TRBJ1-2	CASSLAPSF	TGTGCCAGCAGCTTAGCCCCCTCCTTC
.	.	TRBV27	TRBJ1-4	CASSFDRVGEKLFF	TGTGCCAGCAGTTTCGACCGGGTTGGTGAAAAACTGTTTTTT
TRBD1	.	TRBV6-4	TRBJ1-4	CASSATQGAGFEKLFF	TGTGCCAGCAGTGCCACTCAGGGGGCTGGATTTGAAAAACTGTTTTTT
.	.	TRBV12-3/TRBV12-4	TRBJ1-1	CASTGWRGAEAFF	TGTGCCAGCACCGGGTGGAGGGGTGCTGAAGCTTTCTTT
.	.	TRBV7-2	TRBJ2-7	CASSWDFYEQYF	TGTGCCAGCAGCTGGGACTTCTACGAGCAGTACTTC
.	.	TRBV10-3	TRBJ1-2	CAIRDSIFNYGYTF	TGTGCCATCAGGGACAGCATCTTCAACTATGGCTACACCTTC
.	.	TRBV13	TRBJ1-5	CASSFGLYSNQPQHF	TGTGCCAGCAGTTTCGGACTTTATAGCAATCAGCCCCAGCATTTT
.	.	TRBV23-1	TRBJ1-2	CASSQSAGMHGYTF	TGCGCCAGCAGTCAATCGGCAGGTATGCATGGCTACACCTTC
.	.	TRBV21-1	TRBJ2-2	CASGDYLLAQHTGELFF	TGTGCCAGCGGGGACTACCTCCTAGCCCAACACACCGGGGAGCTGTTTTTT
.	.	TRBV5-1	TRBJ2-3	CASSRGRDTQYF	TGCGCCAGCAGCAGGGGTAGAGATACGCAGTATTTT
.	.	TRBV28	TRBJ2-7	CASSSGTWDNEQYF	TGTGCCAGCAGTTCCGGGACGTGGGACAACGAGCAGTACTTC
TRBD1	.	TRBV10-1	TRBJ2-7	CASSGQGLYEQYF	TGCGCCAGCAGCGGACAGGGCCTCTACGAGCAGTACTTC
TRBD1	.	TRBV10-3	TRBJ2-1	CAISRTGGSYNEQFF	TGTGCCATCAGTCGAACAGGGGGGTCCTACAATGAGCAGTTCTTC
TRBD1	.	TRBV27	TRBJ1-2	CASRQPGGSYGYTF	TGTGCCAGCAGACAGCCAGGGGGCTCGTATGGCTACACCTTC
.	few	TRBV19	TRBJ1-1	CASKTRRGSTNTEAFF	TGTGCCAGTAAGACCCGACGGGGGTCAACGAACACTGAAGCTTTCTTT
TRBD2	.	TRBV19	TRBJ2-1	CASSPGRGTSSYNEQFF	TGTGCCAGTAGCCCGGGGAGGGGGACTAGCTCCTACAATGAGCAGTTCTTC
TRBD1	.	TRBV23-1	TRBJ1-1	CASSPVGDRDPPEAFF	TGCGCCAGCAGTCCCGTGGGGGACAGGGATCCTCCTGAAGCTTTCTTT
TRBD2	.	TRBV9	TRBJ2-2	CASSFGVSGIGGELFF	TGTGCCAGCAGCTTCGGGGTTAGCGGGATTGGCGGGGAGCTGTTTTTT
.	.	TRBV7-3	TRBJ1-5	CASSLEAVTSNQPQHF	TGTGCCAGCAGCTTAGAGGCAGTTACTAGCAATCAGCCCCAGCATTTT
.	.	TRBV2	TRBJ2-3	CASRRDRETADTQYF	TGTGCCAGCAGAAGGGATCGGGAGACGGCAGATACGCAGTATTTT
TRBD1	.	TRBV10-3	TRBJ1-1	CAISIPGQALTEAFF	TGTGCCATCAGTATACCGGGACAGGCCCTCACTGAAGCTTTCTTT
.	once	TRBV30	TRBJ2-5	CAWSVQLAQYF	TGTGCCTGGAGTGTACAACTAGCCCAGTACTTC
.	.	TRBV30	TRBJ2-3	CAWSSDFTDTQYF	TGTGCCTGGAGTTCTGACTTCACAGATACGCAGTATTTT
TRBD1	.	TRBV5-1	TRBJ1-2	CASSSPGTGVPYGYTF	TGCGCCAGCAGCTCACCCGGGACAGGGGTTCCCTATGGCTATACCTTC
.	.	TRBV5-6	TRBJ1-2	CASSLLDTKTNYGYTF	TGTGCCAGCAGCTTGTTGGACACGAAAACTAACTATGGCTACACCTTC
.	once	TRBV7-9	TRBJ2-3	CASSRPRQASPSTDTQYF	TGTGCCAGCAGCCGTCCGAGACAGGCTTCCCCTTCAACAGATACGCAGTATTTT
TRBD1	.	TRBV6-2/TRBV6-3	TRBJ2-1	CASSYSSGGYEQFF	TGTGCCAGCAGTTACTCCTCAGGGGGCTATGAGCAGTTCTTC
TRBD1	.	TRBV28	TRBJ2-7	CASSFSDRGSWDEQYF	TGTGCCAGCAGTTTCTCTGACAGGGGGTCCTGGGACGAGCAGTACTTC
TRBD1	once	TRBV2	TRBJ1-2	CASSVGQANYGYTF	TGTGCCAGCAGTGTGGGACAGGCTAACTATGGCTACACCTTC
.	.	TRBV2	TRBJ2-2	CASREDSTGELFF	TGTGCCAGCAGAGAGGACAGCACCGGGGAGCTGTTTTTT
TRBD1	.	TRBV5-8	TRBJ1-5	CASSGTGGQPQHF	TGTGCCAGCTCAGGGACAGGTGGGCAGCCCCAGCATTTT